Each of the 30 T cell receptor beta chains below was sequenced from the same sample in a study of T cell responses to AZD1222 COVID-19 vaccine. Only in-frame clones appear in the TCRdb table, and some are missing; sequencing was by immunoSEQ multiplex PCR. Of roughly 150,000 clones listed, around 84% are singletons. The source material was peripheral blood, sampled on day 0 of AZD1222 vaccination. The receptors were gathered from an adult in good health.

The chain recombines TRBV7-6 with TRBJ1-1; maybe TRBD1 (5 bases). CDR1 and CDR2 from the germline V gene are SGHVS and FNYEAQ. Trimming removed 1 base from V and 5 bases from J, with 11 bases in between. CDR3 length: 14 residues. Written as DNA, the CDR3 is TGTGCCAGCAGCTTAGGGGGGTTAGTGACTGAAGCTTTCTTT. Residues: CASSLGGLVTEAFF.

The chain is built from TRBV13 and TRBJ2-2; TRBD1 matches 8 bases. CDR1 PRHDT and CDR2 FYEKMQ come from the germline V gene (reference sequence). CDR3 length equals 19 residues. V was clipped by 0 bases and J by 4 bases; unmatched bases: 13. CDR3 region: CASSLGFDRGGVGTGELFF. CDR3 DNA sequence: TGTGCCAGCAGCTTAGGGTTCGACAGGGGAGGTGTCGGCACCGGGGAGCTGTTTTTT.

J is TRBJ2-7 and V is TRBV11-2; TRBD1 matches at 7 bases. Germline V gene sequence: CDR1 SGHAT, CDR2 FQNNGV. J lost 7 bases, V lost 1 base, and 10 bases had no gene match. CDR3 length equals 15 residues. CDR3 sequence (DNA): TGTGCCAGCAGCTTAGTAGGGCAGGGGGTGAGGGAGCAGTACTTC. Translated, it gives CASSLVGQGVREQYF.

The chain is built from TRBV23-1 and TRBJ1-5; the D gene is possibly TRBD1 (6 bases). TRBV23-1 is given ORF status, its function remaining uncertain. Trimming took off 9 bases at V and 4 bases at J, with 7 bases between the two ends. The CDR3 is made up of 11 amino acids. The CDR3 sequence is CARGGNQPQHF. CDR3 sequence (DNA): TGCGCCAGAGGGGGTAATCAGCCCCAGCATTTT.

The chain joins TRBV7-3 to TRBJ2-3, with TRBD2 matching 9 bases. The CDR3 length is 20 residues. Germline V gene sequence: CDR1 SGHTA, CDR2 FQGTGA. V trimming: 4 bases; J trimming: 1 base; junction bases outside the gene matches: 18. This CDR3 is CASSSREGGSGGRGTDTQYF. For the CDR3, the DNA is TGTGCCAGCAGCTCCCGGGAGGGGGGTAGCGGGGGTCGTGGCACAGATACGCAGTATTTT.

The table lists this clone with a few counts. The chain employs TRBV28 and TRBJ2-2; no definite D call. V gave up 5 bases and J gave up 2 bases, with 9 bases separating them. Germline V lookup: CDR1 MDHEN, CDR2 SYDVKM. The CDR3 has 14 residues. CDR3 bases: TGTGCCAGCAGTAGGAGACGAAACACCGGGGAGCTGTTTTTT. It specifies CASSRRRNTGELFF.

The genes are TRBV5-1 and TRBJ1-2, with 7 bases lining up with TRBD1. The CDR3 length is 15 residues. The V segment lost 4 bases and the J segment 4 bases; nucleotides outside the gene matches: 10. In germline, CDR1 is SGHRS, CDR2 YFSETQ. CDR3 nucleotide sequence: TGCGCCAGCAGCCCCGGGACAGACCGTGGCTATGGCTACACCTTC. Residues: CASSPGTDRGYGYTF.

V is TRBV28 and J is TRBJ2-3; D not certain. The V and J ends lost 4 bases and 1 base respectively, with 15 bases between them. Germline lookup yields CDR1 MDHEN and CDR2 SYDVKM. The CDR3 length is 16 residues. CDR3 DNA: TGTGCCAGCAGTTCCTCCTCGCGGCCGGGCACAGATACGCAGTATTTT. Translating it yields CASSSSSRPGTDTQYF.

The chain combines TRBV5-1 with TRBJ2-2; tentatively, D is TRBD2 (5 bases). Trimming took 0 bases from V and 1 from J, leaving 10 bases between them. Germline V CDR1 and CDR2: SGHRS, YFSETQ. This CDR3 region has 16 residues. The CDR3 loop is CASSLEIRGNTGELFF. Here the CDR3 DNA reads TGCGCCAGCAGCTTGGAAATCCGGGGGAACACCGGGGAGCTGTTTTTT.

The chain couples TRBV28 to TRBJ2-2, with D uncertain. The CDR3 runs to 16 residues. The V and J ends lost 3 bases and 6 bases respectively, with 17 bases between them. CDR1 MDHEN and CDR2 SYDVKM come from the germline V gene. The DNA for the CDR3 is TGTGCCAGCAGTTTTTTAAGGCCTCAGGAACCCGGGGAGCTGTTTTTT. Amino acids: CASSFLRPQEPGELFF.

This chain uses TRBV12-3 or TRBV12-4 with TRBJ2-2; either TRBD1 or TRBD2 may supply D (5 bases each). Between the trimmed V and J ends, which lost 6 bases and 7 bases, there was a span of 9 bases. This CDR3 is 12 amino acids long. The CDR3 nucleotides are TGTGCCAGCAGCTTTGGGGGCGGGGAGCTGTTTTTT. It yields the protein CASSFGGGELFF.

The chain carries TRBV7-2 and TRBJ2-7; D possibly corresponds to TRBD1 (5 bases). Germline CDR1 and CDR2: SGHTA and FQGNSA. Deletions cut 5 bases from V and 3 bases from J, with 14 bases between. This CDR3 comprises 14 residues. This CDR3 reads CASSPWGSNYEQYF. In nucleotides, the CDR3 is TGTGCCAGCAGCCCATGGGGCTCGAACTACGAGCAGTACTTC.

The chain joins TRBV12-3 or TRBV12-4 to TRBJ1-2; D unclear. CDR3 length: 12 amino acids. With 1 base removed from V and 7 bases from J, the gap between germline ends came to 7 bases. The CDR3 is CASSLGSGGYTF. CDR3 nucleotide sequence: TGTGCCAGCAGTTTAGGATCTGGTGGCTACACCTTC.

The chain joins TRBV27 to TRBJ2-3; D ambiguous. The CDR3 has 11 amino acids. Germline CDR1 and CDR2: MNHEY and SMNVEV (reference sequence). Trimming left V 9 bases short and J 4 bases short, with 8 bases between. The CDR3 nucleotides are TGTGCCAGTTTGGCTGCAGATACGCAGTATTTT. It yields the protein CASLAADTQYF.

V gene TRBV27 combines with J gene TRBJ1-6; TRBD1 aligns across 10 bases. Trimming removed 5 bases from V and 7 bases from J; junction bases left unmatched: 8. The CDR3 loop spans 16 amino acids. Germline loops: CDR1 MNHEY, CDR2 SMNVEV (reference sequence). The CDR3 region is CASSQTTGGENSPLHF. As DNA, the CDR3 is TGTGCCAGCAGTCAGACGACAGGGGGCGAAAATTCACCCCTCCACTTT.

The V call is TRBV6-5, the J call TRBJ1-5; 8 bases align to TRBD1. CDR1 and CDR2 from the germline V gene are MNHEY and SVGAGI. The CDR3 is made up of 15 amino acids. V shed 6 bases and J 1 base; nucleotides not matched to a gene: 5. The DNA of the CDR3 is TGTGCCAGCAGGCCCAGGGGGCCAAGCAATCAGCCCCAGCATTTT. Translation: CASRPRGPSNQPQHF.

The chain uses TRBV6-5 and TRBJ1-1, with a tentative D call TRBD1 (6 bases). V gave up 5 bases and J gave up 4 bases, with 11 bases separating them. The CDR3 is 13 amino acids. Germline CDR1 is MNHEY and CDR2 is SVGAGI. CDR3 coding DNA: TGTGCCAGCAGTAGAGGGGGGCGCACTGAAGCTTTCTTT. Amino acids: CASSRGGRTEAFF.

The chain uses TRBV13 and TRBJ1-2; no clear D. Germline-derived CDR1 and CDR2 are PRHDT and FYEKMQ (reference sequence). The CDR3 is 14 residues long. Between the trimmed V and J ends, which lost 3 bases and 4 bases, there was a span of 12 bases. The CDR3 spells CASSLGSRTYGYTF. In nucleotides, the CDR3 is TGTGCCAGCAGCTTGGGCTCTCGTACCTATGGCTACACCTTC.

In this sample, this clone turned up a few times. V gene TRBV20-1 combines with J gene TRBJ2-1; D is uncertain. The CDR3 has 14 amino acids. V gave up 3 bases and J gave up 10 bases, with 19 bases separating them. CDR1 and CDR2 (germline): DFQATT, SNEGSKA (reference sequence). As DNA, the CDR3 is TGCAGTGCTAGTGCGACTGCGTTCTTATGGGAGCAGTTCTTC. This encodes CSASATAFLWEQFF.

The chain uses TRBV5-1 and TRBJ1-1, with D maybe TRBD1 (6 bases). CDR1 is SGHRS, CDR2 YFSETQ, per germline. Trimming cost V 4 bases and J 1 base, with 11 bases left between them. The CDR3 is 14 amino acids. The CDR3 region is CASSPQTGNTEAFF. The CDR3 DNA reads TGCGCCAGCAGCCCTCAGACAGGGAACACTGAAGCTTTCTTT. The full variable domain, in which reference TRBV5-1 and TRBJ1-1 provide the parts outside the CDR3, is KAGVTQTPRYLIKTRGQQVTLSCSPISGHRSVSWYQQTPGQGLQFLFEYFSETQRNKGNFPGRFSGRQFSNSRSEMNVSTLELGDSALYLCASSPQTGNTEAFFGQGTRLTVV.

A note on this clone: At the DNA level, this CDR3 is encoded by other sequences in the same sample as well. The rearrangement uses TRBV24-1 and TRBJ1-1; D is perhaps TRBD1 (6 bases). This CDR3 spans 13 amino acids. The V gene's germline CDR1 is KGHDR and CDR2 SFDVKD. Trimming cost V 4 bases and J 5 bases, with 10 bases left between them. CDR3 bases: TGTGCCACCAGTGAACGAGGGGGTACTGAAGCTTTCTTT. Its translation: CATSERGGTEAFF.

J is TRBJ1-2 and V is TRBV10-2, with a possible D match to TRBD1 (5 bases). CDR1 and CDR2 from the germline V gene are WSHSY and SAAADI. Trimming took 4 bases from V and 4 from J, leaving 10 bases between them. CDR3 size: 13 residues. CDR3 loop: CASSGDRVYGYTF. The CDR3 DNA follows: TGCGCCAGCAGTGGCGACAGAGTCTATGGCTACACCTTC.

V is TRBV28 and J is TRBJ1-5; the D is unclear. The CDR3 covers 14 residues. The V and J ends lost 8 bases and 0 bases respectively, with 11 bases between them. The germline V gene has CDR1 MDHEN and CDR2 SYDVKM. The CDR3 loop reads CASHQSYSNQPQHF. In DNA form, the CDR3 reads TGTGCCAGCCATCAGTCGTATAGCAATCAGCCCCAGCATTTT. Looking up the rest from reference TRBV28 and TRBJ1-5 gives the full variable domain: DVKVTQSSRYLVKRTGEKVFLECVQDMDHENMFWYRQDPGLGLRLIYFSYDVKMKEKGDIPEGYSVSREKKERFSLILESASTNQTSMYLCASHQSYSNQPQHFGDGTRLSIL.

The chain is built from TRBV20-1 and TRBJ1-2; D call uncertain. The V end was cut by 1 base, the J end by 6 bases, with 3 bases between. The CDR3 is 10 residues long. Germline V lookup: CDR1 DFQATT, CDR2 SNEGSKA (reference sequence). The CDR3 loop reads CSARGDGYTF. The CDR3 nucleotides are TGCAGTGCTAGAGGGGATGGCTACACCTTC.

The chain links TRBV2 to TRBJ1-5, with 7 bases identical to TRBD1. Germline V lookup: CDR1 SNHLY, CDR2 FYNNEI. The V and J ends lost 6 bases and 2 bases, in that order; junction bases with no gene match: 7. This CDR3 has 15 residues. The CDR3 region has the DNA TGTGCCAGCAGGGCAGGGCAGGGGGGCAATCAGCCCCAGCATTTT. Amino acid sequence: CASRAGQGGNQPQHF.

This chain uses TRBV19 with TRBJ1-1; 7 nucleotides line up with TRBD1. There are 14 residues in the CDR3. J gave up 2 bases and V 3 bases, and 3 bases lay outside the gene matches. CDR1 and CDR2 from the germline V gene are LNHDA and SQIVND (reference sequence). The CDR3 is CASSIQGVNTEAFF. CDR3 DNA sequence: TGTGCCAGTAGTATCCAGGGGGTTAACACTGAAGCTTTCTTT.

V and J are TRBV30 and TRBJ1-2; D is unclear. This CDR3 spans 13 amino acids. Trimming pared 2 bases from V and 4 bases from J, leaving 11 bases between. CDR1 GTSNPN and CDR2 SVGIG come from the germline V gene (reference sequence). CDR3 nucleotide sequence: TGTGCCTGGAGTACTCCCTTGGGCTATGGCTACACCTTC. As protein: CAWSTPLGYGYTF.

This rearrangement joins TRBV2 to TRBJ1-2; 7 nucleotides agree with TRBD1. After removal of 6 bases from V and 4 bases from J, the junction contained 11 bases not matched to a gene. The CDR3 covers 15 residues. Germline CDR1 is SNHLY and CDR2 is FYNNEI. The CDR3 DNA follows: TGTGCCAGCAGGCCGGACGGGACAGCCCTCTATGGCTACACCTTC. Amino acids: CASRPDGTALYGYTF.

The chain links TRBV23-1 to TRBJ2-7, with 10 positions matching TRBD2. TRBV23-1 has ORF status, its function being uncertain. CDR3 length equals 15 residues. V lost 6 bases to trimming and J lost 5 bases; unmatched junction nucleotides: 10. The CDR3 protein is CASRRTASGGHEQYF. CDR3 bases: TGCGCCAGCAGGCGTACGGCTAGCGGGGGACACGAGCAGTACTTC.

The CDR3 coding sequence is TGTGCCAGTAGCCCTACAGGAACTAATGAAAAACTGTTTTTT. This encodes CASSPTGTNEKLFF. This sequence joins TRBV19 and TRBJ1-4; D might be TRBD1 (5 bases). The CDR3 is 14 residues long. Germline values: CDR1 LNHDA, CDR2 SQIVND (reference sequence). V lost 6 bases to trimming and J lost 1 base, with 9 bases between them.